The 31 T cell receptor beta chains in this list originate from one sample, sequenced in a study of T cells in women clearing cervical HPV infection. The table came from immunoSEQ multiplex PCR; TCRdb's copy has only in-frame clones and leaves some out. The table for this sample gives 30,000 to 35,000 clones. The sample comprised blood buffy coat. The receptors shown here come from a woman between 18 and 75 years old with a cervical HPV16 infection that either progressed to CIN3+ or cleared (not recorded which).

Notes on this clone: At one end, the junction sequence differs from germline, possibly due to a read error. Coverage ceases 3 residues before the CDR3 finishes, and the germline J gene fills in the end. The gene calls are TRBV4-2 and TRBJ1-4, with D maybe TRBD1 (6 bases). Germline-derived CDR1 and CDR2 are LGHNA and YNFKEQ. There are 17 residues in the CDR3. CDR3 sequence reads: CASSQPPMGAANEKLFF. The sequenced CDR3 bases are TGCGCCAGCAGCCAACCCCCAATGGGGGCCGCTAATGAAAAA.

As concerns this clone: The observed sequence ends 3 residues before the CDR3 terminus, with the missing tail filled in from the germline J gene. V gene TRBV30 combines with J gene TRBJ1-4, with 10 bases matching TRBD1. Germline lookup yields CDR1 GTSNPN and CDR2 SVGIG (reference sequence). After removal of 5 bases from V and 6 bases from J, the junction contained 3 bases not matched to a gene. The CDR3 consists of 13 residues. CDR3 residues: CAWAGTGDEKLFF. The sequenced CDR3 bases are TGTGCCTGGGCCGGGACAGGGGATGAAAAA.

In regard to this clone: The read ends 3 residues before the CDR3 terminus; that terminus is restored from the germline J gene. This rearrangement joins TRBV19 to TRBJ1-1; no clear D. There are 13 residues in the CDR3. The germline V gene encodes CDR1 LNHDA and CDR2 SQIVND (reference sequence). CDR3 DNA (partial): TGTGCCAGTAGTATAGACGCCTCGGGTGGA. It encodes CASSIDASGG. The entire CDR3 protein reads CASSIDASGGAFF.

Comments on this clone: From the germline J gene comes the end of the CDR3, since the read stops 3 residues before it. The rearrangement uses TRBV29-1 and TRBJ2-7; D may match TRBD1 or TRBD2 (5 bases each). CDR1 is SQVTM, CDR2 ANQGSEA, per germline. This CDR3 is built from 15 residues. V shed 3 bases and J shed 3 bases, with 18 bases lying between them. The CDR3 spells CSVEVEGRMNYEQYF. The sequenced part of the CDR3 DNA is TGCAGCGTTGAGGTCGAGGGGCGAATGAACTACGAG.

A note on this clone: The sequence runs out 3 residues before the end of the CDR3; the remainder is reconstructed from the germline J gene. The chain links TRBV10-3 to TRBJ2-5; 9 positions agree with TRBD1. Germline CDR1 is ENHRY and CDR2 is SYGVKD. V lost 6 bases to trimming and J lost 2 bases; unmatched junction nucleotides: 10. This CDR3 spans 16 amino acids. Incomplete CDR3 DNA: TGTGCCATCAGGCAGAGTCTGGGACAGGGACAAGAGACC. This encodes CAIRQSLGQGQET. Given in full, the CDR3 is CAIRQSLGQGQETQYF.

In regard to this clone: The read falls 3 residues short of the CDR3 end, and the missing part is taken from the germline J gene. The chain links TRBV20-1 to TRBJ2-4, with D maybe TRBD1 (6 bases). V was shortened by 1 base and J by 0 bases, with 10 bases between the two germline ends. Germline values: CDR1 DFQATT, CDR2 SNEGSKA (reference sequence). The CDR3 loop spans 15 amino acids. The DNA read from the CDR3 is TGCAGTGCTAGAGCGGGACAACTAGCCAAAAACATT. Translation gives CSARAGQLAKNI. The CDR3 in its entirety is CSARAGQLAKNIQYF.

CDR3 protein: CASSPQENSMNTEAFF. Incomplete CDR3 DNA: TGTGCCAGCAGCCCGCAGGAGAACTCTATGAACACTGAA. The chain links TRBV4-2 to TRBJ1-1, with D unresolved. The read ends 3 residues shy of where the CDR3 ends; the end is completed using the germline J gene. The V end lost 4 bases, the J end lost 0 bases, and 15 bases lay between the germline ends. The CDR3 is 16 residues long. CDR1 LGHNA and CDR2 YNFKEQ come from the germline V gene.

A note on this clone: The sequence runs out 3 residues before the end of the CDR3; the remainder is reconstructed from the germline J gene. This chain links TRBV2 with TRBJ2-3, with a weak D call TRBD2 (5 bases). Trimming shortened V by 6 bases and J by 0 bases, and 13 bases separated the two germline ends. The CDR3 length is 15 residues. Germline loops: CDR1 SNHLY, CDR2 FYNNEI. CDR3: CASSPLSGSTDTQYF. The sequenced CDR3 bases are TGTGCCAGCAGCCCACTAAGCGGTAGCACAGATACG.

With regard to this clone: The CDR3 end lies 3 residues beyond the end of the read and is filled in from the germline J gene. The chain links TRBV7-2 to TRBJ1-2; a possible D gene is TRBD1 (5 bases). The germline V and J ends were trimmed by 2 bases and 5 bases, with 15 bases remaining between them. Germline CDR1 SGHTA, CDR2 FQGNSA. The CDR3 spans 15 residues. CDR3 sequence: CASSLYEGPSYGYTF. Partial CDR3 DNA: TGTGCCAGCAGCTTATACGAGGGGCCGTCGTATGGC. Variable domain in full (rest from reference TRBV7-2 and TRBJ1-2): GAGVSQSPSNKVTEKGKDVELRCDPISGHTALYWYRQSLGQGLEFLIYFQGNSAPDKSGLPSDRFSAERTGGSVSTLTIQRTQQEDSAVYLCASSLYEGPSYGYTFGSGTRLTVV.

Worth noting for this clone: The CDR3 end falls 3 residues outside the read, so it is completed with the germline J gene. The chain joins TRBV12-3 or TRBV12-4 to TRBJ2-7, with 7 bases matching TRBD1. The V and J ends lost 5 bases and 0 bases, in that order; junction bases with no gene match: 10. This CDR3 has 16 amino acids. The CDR3 bases that were read are TGTGCCAGCAGTACCCGACAGGGATCGGGCTCCTACGAG. It is translated as CASSTRQGSGSYE. The whole CDR3 is CASSTRQGSGSYEQYF.

By frequency, this clone is medium-sized (0.01 to 0.1%). Read data end 3 residues before the CDR3 end; the end is taken from the germline J gene. The rearrangement joins TRBV6-4 to TRBJ2-3, with TRBD2 as a possible D gene (7 bases). Germline assignment: CDR1 MRHNA and CDR2 SNTAGT. With 2 bases removed from V and 4 bases from J, the gap between germline ends came to 10 bases. There are 14 residues in the CDR3. The DNA read from the CDR3 is TGTGCCAGCAGTGACGGGGGGGCTGCAGATACG. This gives the protein CASSDGGAADT. The complete CDR3 reads CASSDGGAADTQYF.

Of note for this clone: Coverage ceases 3 residues before the CDR3 finishes, and the germline J gene fills in the end. V usage is TRBV20-1 and J usage is TRBJ2-5, with D possibly matching TRBD1 (6 bases). The germline gives CDR1 DFQATT, CDR2 SNEGSKA (reference sequence). V was trimmed by 1 base and J by 2 bases, leaving 11 bases between them. The CDR3 covers 14 residues. CDR3 amino acids: CSARVGQAQETQYF. The sequenced part of the CDR3 DNA is TGCAGTGCTAGAGTGGGACAAGCGCAAGAGACC.

In the case of this clone: The read terminates 3 residues ahead of where the CDR3 ends, so the germline J gene completes it. The V and J genes are TRBV20-1 and TRBJ2-7; 7 bases match TRBD1. V dropped 6 bases and J dropped 1; count of bases not matched to a gene: 12. This CDR3 region has 15 residues. The germline gives CDR1 DFQATT, CDR2 SNEGSKA (reference sequence). CDR3 residues: CSAQAVGTVSYEQYF. CDR3 DNA, as far as it was read: TGCAGTGCCCAAGCGGTGGGGACAGTTTCCTACGAG.

Points on this clone: With the read ending 3 residues before the CDR3 end, the germline J gene is used to fill in that end. The J gene is TRBJ2-3, the V gene TRBV20-1; D might be TRBD1 (7 bases). Per the germline V gene, CDR1 is DFQATT and CDR2 is SNEGSKA (reference sequence). The CDR3 covers 16 residues. V shed 0 bases and J shed 2 bases, with 15 bases lying between them. The CDR3 sequence is CSARDPPGGPTDTQYF. CDR3 DNA, as far as it was read: TGCAGTGCTAGAGATCCCCCAGGGGGGCCCACAGATACG.

About this clone: The CDR3 end lies 3 residues beyond the end of the read and is filled in from the germline J gene. The chain couples TRBV7-9 to TRBJ2-3; D perhaps matches TRBD2 (6 bases). Germline assignment: CDR1 SEHNR and CDR2 FQNEAQ (reference sequence). The CDR3 is made up of 15 amino acids. The V gene lost 6 bases and the J gene lost 4 bases, with 17 bases spanning the gap. CDR3 sequence reads: CASSSRLEGADTQYF. The covered CDR3 bases are TGTGCCAGCAGTTCAAGACTAGAAGGCGCAGATACG. The whole variable domain, remainder taken from reference TRBV7-9 and TRBJ2-3, is DTGVSQNPRHKITKRGQNVTFRCDPISEHNRLYWYRQTLGQGPEFLTYFQNEAQLEKSRLLSDRFSAERPKGSFSTLEIQRTEQGDSAMYLCASSSRLEGADTQYFGPGTRLTVL.

Details on this clone: The read falls 3 residues short of the CDR3 end, and the missing part is taken from the germline J gene. The chain employs TRBV20-1 and TRBJ2-1, with D unresolved. V was cut by 6 bases and J by 8 bases, with 14 bases left in between. The CDR3 totals 12 residues. Germline V gene sequence: CDR1 DFQATT, CDR2 SNEGSKA (reference sequence). CDR3 DNA, as far as it was read: TGCAGTGCCATACCTCTAGTGGATGAG. As protein: CSAIPLVDE. The CDR3 reads in full as CSAIPLVDEQFF.

Concerning this clone itself: Read sequence stops 3 residues before the CDR3 end, and the germline J gene provides the missing end. The rearrangement links TRBV6-2 or TRBV6-3 to TRBJ1-6; 10 bases map to TRBD1. Trimming took 4 bases from V and 8 from J; bases not matched to a gene: 8. The CDR3 length is 16 residues. CDR1 is MNHEY, CDR2 SVGEGT, per germline. Incomplete CDR3 DNA: TGTGCCAGCAGTTCCCTCGGGACAGGGGCGGATTCACCC. Translating it yields CASSSLGTGADSP. The complete CDR3 reads CASSSLGTGADSPLHF.

Remarks on this clone: The read comes to an end 3 residues before the CDR3 does, leaving the germline J gene to fill in the end. The V call is TRBV7-3, the J call TRBJ2-1; 7 positions match TRBD2. The CDR3 is made up of 15 amino acids. The V segment lost 4 bases and the J segment 4 bases; nucleotides outside the gene matches: 7. Germline CDR1 reads SGHTA; CDR2 reads FQGTGA. CDR3 DNA (partial): TGTGCCAGCAGCTCAGTAGCGGGCAGATACAATGAG. Protein product: CASSSVAGRYNE. The CDR3 in its entirety is CASSSVAGRYNEQFF. Together with reference TRBV7-3 and TRBJ2-1, the CDR3 gives the full variable domain: GAGVSQTPSNKVTEKGKYVELRCDPISGHTALYWYRQSLGQGPEFLIYFQGTGAADDSGLPNDRFFAVRPEGSVSTLKIQRTERGDSAVYLCASSSVAGRYNEQFFGPGTRLTVL.

As concerns this clone: The CDR3 is cut off 3 residues early in the read; its end comes from the germline J gene. The chain recombines TRBV30 with TRBJ1-2, with D tentatively TRBD1 (5 bases). Looked up from germline, CDR1 is GTSNPN and CDR2 is SVGIG (reference sequence). V was cut by 3 bases and J by 3 bases, with 20 bases left in between. The CDR3 consists of 16 residues. CDR3 residues: CAWSVYPKTAYYGYTF. The sequenced CDR3 bases are TGTGCCTGGAGCGTATACCCCAAGACAGCTTACTATGGC.

In the case of this clone: The CDR3 extends 3 residues past the end of the read, so its final part is completed from the germline J gene. V gene TRBV5-6 combines with J gene TRBJ1-2; weak D call: TRBD1 (6 bases). Germline V gene sequence: CDR1 SGHDT, CDR2 YYEEEE. This CDR3 is 15 amino acids long. The V and J ends lost 4 bases and 7 bases respectively, with 20 bases between them. CDR3 sequence reads: CASSIQGVRVGGYTF. CDR3 bases read: TGTGCCAGCAGCATACAGGGAGTTAGGGTTGGTGGC.

As regards this clone: The DNA ends 3 residues before the CDR3 does, and the rest of the CDR3 is filled in from the germline J gene. V is TRBV7-6 and J is TRBJ1-3; a weak D match, TRBD1 (6 bases). V was trimmed by 7 bases and J by 1 base, leaving 8 bases between them. CDR1 and CDR2 (germline): SGHVS, FNYEAQ. The CDR3 runs 13 residues. CDR3 DNA (partial): TGTGCCAGCACCACAGGGTCTGGAAACACC. Its protein is CASTTGSGNT. The whole CDR3 region reads CASTTGSGNTIYF. Variable domain in full (rest from reference TRBV7-6 and TRBJ1-3): GAGVSQSPRYKVTKRGQDVALRCDPISGHVSLYWYRQALGQGPEFLTYFNYEAQQDKSGLPNDRFSAERPEGSISTLTIQRTEQRDSAMYRCASTTGSGNTIYFGEGSWLTVV.

On this clone: The sequence runs out 3 residues before the end of the CDR3; the remainder is reconstructed from the germline J gene. The rearrangement joins TRBV12-3 or TRBV12-4 to TRBJ2-7; weak D call: TRBD2 (6 bases). The CDR3 totals 13 residues. V was cut by 5 bases and J by 2 bases, with 10 bases left in between. The covered CDR3 bases are TGTGCCAGCAGTCCTCGCGGGGCCTACGAG. Encoded protein: CASSPRGAYE. The whole CDR3 sequence reads CASSPRGAYEQYF.

A remark on this clone: The CDR3 extends 3 residues past the end of the read, so its final part is completed from the germline J gene. The chain combines TRBV7-9 with TRBJ1-4; D possibly corresponds to TRBD1 (5 bases). CDR1 is SEHNR and CDR2 is FQNEAQ in the germline V gene (reference sequence). With 4 bases removed from V and 3 bases from J, the gap between germline ends came to 12 bases. The CDR3 is 15 residues long. Incomplete CDR3 DNA: TGTGCCAGCAGCTCATCCTCGACAGCTAATGAAAAA. It codes for CASSSSSTANEK. The CDR3 in its entirety is CASSSSSTANEKLFF.

As to this clone: The read gets to within 3 residues of the CDR3 end, and the germline J gene fills in the rest. V is TRBV29-1 and J is TRBJ1-2, with 9 bases matching TRBD1. Germline V lookup: CDR1 SQVTM, CDR2 ANQGSEA. CDR3 size: 13 residues. J gave up 0 bases and V 5 bases, and 1 base lay outside the gene matches. Incomplete CDR3 DNA: TGCAGCGTTCGGGACAGGGCTAACTATGGC. It translates to CSVRDRANYG. The CDR3 in full is CSVRDRANYGYTF.

Regarding this clone: The DNA ends 3 residues before the CDR3 does, and the rest of the CDR3 is filled in from the germline J gene. The sample contains more than one DNA sequence encoding this CDR3. V usage is TRBV6-4 and J usage is TRBJ2-1, with D possibly matching TRBD1 (5 bases). CDR3 length: 16 residues. Per the germline V gene, CDR1 is MRHNA and CDR2 is SNTAGT. V lost 8 bases to trimming and J lost 0 bases, with 17 bases between them. The sequenced CDR3 bases are TGTGCCAGCGGGGCTTCACCTACGAGCTCCTACAATGAG. Protein product: CASGASPTSSYNE. The whole CDR3 protein is CASGASPTSSYNEQFF.

In regard to this clone: The read gets to within 3 residues of the CDR3 end, and the germline J gene fills in the rest. The V call is TRBV10-3, the J call TRBJ2-5; TRBD2 matches at 10 bases. CDR1 and CDR2 (germline): ENHRY, SYGVKD. The CDR3 runs 17 residues. V shed 4 bases, J shed 2 bases, and the junction held 10 bases outside the gene matches. The CDR3 loop reads CAISGASGSSIQETQYF. The sequenced CDR3 bases are TGTGCCATCAGTGGGGCTAGCGGGAGTTCAATACAAGAGACC.

Of note for this clone: The read ends 3 residues early relative to the CDR3; the germline J gene fills the gap. V and J are TRBV28 and TRBJ2-1, with D possibly TRBD1 on 5 matching bases. The CDR3 contains 11 residues. The ends were cut back, 5 bases at V and 9 bases at J, with 8 bases in the middle. Per germline, CDR1 MDHEN and CDR2 SYDVKM. The part of the CDR3 DNA that was read is TGTGCCAGCAGTGCTAGGGGTGAG. This codes for CASSARGE. The whole CDR3 protein reads CASSARGEQFF.

About this clone: Read sequence stops 3 residues before the CDR3 end, and the germline J gene provides the missing end. V gene TRBV20-1 combines with J gene TRBJ2-5, with 12 bases identical to TRBD2. The germline V gene encodes CDR1 DFQATT and CDR2 SNEGSKA (reference sequence). This CDR3 spans 15 amino acids. Unmatched junction bases numbered 5, after V lost 5 bases and J lost 1 base. The part of the CDR3 DNA that was read is TGCAGTGCTCTAGCGGGGGGGCGAGCCCAAGAGACC. This sequence encodes CSALAGGRAQET. The full CDR3 protein reads CSALAGGRAQETQYF.

Note on this clone: The read ends 3 residues early relative to the CDR3; the germline J gene fills the gap. The rearrangement joins TRBV30 to TRBJ2-7; tentative D call: TRBD2 (6 bases). The CDR3 spans 14 residues. With 1 base removed from V and 6 bases from J, the gap between germline ends came to 16 bases. Germline V lookup: CDR1 GTSNPN, CDR2 SVGIG (reference sequence). CDR3 DNA (partial): TGTGCCTGGAGTGAAAGCGGGCCGTATAGCGAG. Amino acids: CAWSESGPYSE. The entire CDR3 protein reads CAWSESGPYSEQYF.

Comment on this clone: The junction shows a germline mismatch at one end, possibly a read error. The CDR3 end is not reached by the read, which stops 3 residues before it; the germline J gene fills it in. V gene TRBV7-9 combines with J gene TRBJ2-3, with D perhaps matching TRBD1 (5 bases). This CDR3 is 14 amino acids long. The germline CDR1 and CDR2 sequences are SEHNR and FQNEAQ (reference sequence). The CDR3: CSSSLGQGTDTQYF. The sequenced part of the CDR3 DNA is TGTTCCAGCAGCTTAGGACAAGGCACAGATACG. Together with reference TRBV7-9 and TRBJ2-3, the CDR3 gives the full variable domain: DTGVSQNPRHKITKRGQNVTFRCDPISEHNRLYWYRQTLGQGPEFLTYFQNEAQLEKSRLLSDRFSAERPKGSFSTLEIQRTEQGDSAMYLCSSSLGQGTDTQYFGPGTRLTVL.

CDR3 in amino acids: CASSESNYGYTF. The covered CDR3 bases are TGTGCCAGCAGCGAAAGCAACTATGGC. This sequence joins TRBV6-1 and TRBJ1-2; D call uncertain. The CDR3 extends 3 residues past the end of the read, so its final part is completed from the germline J gene. V lost 6 bases and J lost 2, with 7 bases in between. This CDR3 spans 12 amino acids. Germline V gives CDR1 MNHNS, CDR2 SASEGT.